The present entry profiles one T cell receptor (beta chain) with its context. These data are taken from a study of memory CD4+ T cells and cytomegalovirus serostatus. The sort gate was single viable CD3+CD4+CD8-CD45RO+ cells for memory CD4+ T cells. CMV serostatus came from serum IgG against pp150, pp28, p38, p52. Original handling: After removing out-of-frame reads, 2 million to 2.5 million distinct TCRbeta sequences remained. Measured with immunoSEQ multiplex PCR; TCRdb has only the in-frame clones, and not every one. The V and J calls and clone size are taken from that table; D and trimming were inferred from the DNA. The top ten clones hold 0.78% of a sample with fewer than 40,000 clones, about 73% of them seen once. The sample was memory CD4+ T cells from blood. This receptor was obtained from an adult in good health and CMV-seronegative.

The chain's CDR3 is CAWSSGFRGQGASEKLFF. Here the CDR3 DNA reads TGTGCCTGGAGTTCGGGATTTCGGGGACAGGGGGCAAGTGAAAAACTGTTTTTT. The chain couples TRBV30 to TRBJ1-4; TRBD1 matches 12 bases. With 2 bases clipped from V and 7 bases from J, the junction kept 14 bases outside the gene matches. The length of the CDR3 is 18 residues. Germline V gene lookup returns CDR1 GTSNPN and CDR2 SVGIG (reference sequence). The full variable domain, with the rest looked up from reference TRBV30 and TRBJ1-4, is SQTIHQWPATLVQPVGSPLSLECTVEGTSNPNLYWYRQAAGRGLQLLFYSVGIGQISSEVPQNLSASRPQDRQFILSSKKLLLSDSGFYLCAWSSGFRGQGASEKLFFGSGTQLSVL.